This T cell receptor (beta chain) derives from a study of T cell responses to AZD1222 COVID-19 vaccine. Whole-study context: Analyses pooled second doses at about 4 or about 12 weeks.

The trim removed 5 bases at V and 4 bases at J, leaving 3 bases unmatched. Germline V gives CDR1 GTSNPN, CDR2 SVGIG (reference sequence). The CDR3 is made up of 13 amino acids. Libraries were prepared by immunoSEQ multiplex PCR; TCRdb keeps only in-frame clonotypes and omits some of them. Here the sample spans around 160,000 clones, roughly 94% being singletons. Whole-study findings and limits: Within unmutated variant regions lay the reported targets of nearly half of spike-specific TCRs. A mostly white British donor set with more females was recruited, and clonal diversity was possibly underestimated.

This clone was seen just once. Its target is unknown. Specimen: peripheral blood, collected on day 0 of AZD1222 vaccination. The gene calls are TRBV30 and TRBJ2-1; 9 nucleotides agree with TRBD1. The sequence came from an adult in good health. CDR3 sequence reads: CAWGQGFYNEQFF. The CDR3 nucleotides are TGTGCCTGGGGACAGGGGTTTTACAATGAGCAGTTCTTC.